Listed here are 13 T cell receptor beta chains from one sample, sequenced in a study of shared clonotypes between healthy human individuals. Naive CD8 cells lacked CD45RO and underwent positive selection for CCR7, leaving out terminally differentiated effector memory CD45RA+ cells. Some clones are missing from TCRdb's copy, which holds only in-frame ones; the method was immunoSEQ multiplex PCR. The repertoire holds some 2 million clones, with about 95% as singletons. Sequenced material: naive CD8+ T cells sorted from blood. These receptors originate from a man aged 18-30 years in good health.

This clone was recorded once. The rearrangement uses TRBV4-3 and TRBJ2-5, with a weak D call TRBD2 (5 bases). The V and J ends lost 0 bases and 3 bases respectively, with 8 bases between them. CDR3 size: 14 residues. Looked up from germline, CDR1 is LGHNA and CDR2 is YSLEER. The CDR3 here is CASSQEAEEETQYF. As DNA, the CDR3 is TGCGCCAGCAGCCAAGAGGCGGAGGAAGAGACCCAGTACTTC.

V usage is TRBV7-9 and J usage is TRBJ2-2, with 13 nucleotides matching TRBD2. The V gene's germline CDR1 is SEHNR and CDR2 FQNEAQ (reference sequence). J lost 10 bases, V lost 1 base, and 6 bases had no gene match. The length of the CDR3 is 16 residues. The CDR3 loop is CASSLGLAGGNEELFF. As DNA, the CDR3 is TGTGCCAGCAGCTTAGGACTAGCGGGAGGCAACGAGGAGCTGTTTTTT.

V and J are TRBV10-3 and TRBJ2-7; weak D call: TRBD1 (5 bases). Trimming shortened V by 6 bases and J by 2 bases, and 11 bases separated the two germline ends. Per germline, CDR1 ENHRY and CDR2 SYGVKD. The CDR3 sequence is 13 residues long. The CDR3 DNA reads TGTGCCATCAGGGACAATTCAGCCTACGAGCAGTACTTC. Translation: CAIRDNSAYEQYF.

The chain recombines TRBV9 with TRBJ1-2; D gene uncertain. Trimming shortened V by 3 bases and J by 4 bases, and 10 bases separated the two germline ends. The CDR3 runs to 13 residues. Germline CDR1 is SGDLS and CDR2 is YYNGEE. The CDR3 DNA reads TGTGCCAGCAGCGAGCAGACCTTCTATGGCTACACCTTC. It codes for CASSEQTFYGYTF.

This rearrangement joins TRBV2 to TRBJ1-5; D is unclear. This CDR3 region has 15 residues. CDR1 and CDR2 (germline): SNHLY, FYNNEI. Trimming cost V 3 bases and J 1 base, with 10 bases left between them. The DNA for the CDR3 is TGTGCCAGCAGTGATCTCTACGGGAGCAATCAGCCCCAGCATTTT. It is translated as CASSDLYGSNQPQHF.

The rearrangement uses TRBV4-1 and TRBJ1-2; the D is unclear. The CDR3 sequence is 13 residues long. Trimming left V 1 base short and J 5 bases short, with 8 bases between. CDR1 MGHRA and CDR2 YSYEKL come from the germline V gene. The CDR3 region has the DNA TGCGCCAGCAGCCAAGTTTCGGGATATGGCTACACCTTC. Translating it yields CASSQVSGYGYTF.

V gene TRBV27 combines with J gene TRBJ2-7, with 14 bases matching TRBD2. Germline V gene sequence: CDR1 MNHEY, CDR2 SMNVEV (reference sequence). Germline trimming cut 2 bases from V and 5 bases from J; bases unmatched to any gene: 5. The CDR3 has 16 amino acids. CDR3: CASSLRGLAGGHEQYF. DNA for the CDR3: TGTGCCAGCAGTTTAAGAGGACTAGCGGGAGGTCACGAGCAGTACTTC.

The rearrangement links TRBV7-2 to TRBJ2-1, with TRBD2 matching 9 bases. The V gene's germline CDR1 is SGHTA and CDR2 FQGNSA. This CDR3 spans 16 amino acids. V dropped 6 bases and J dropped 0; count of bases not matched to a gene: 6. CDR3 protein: CASRPLAGYSYNEQFF. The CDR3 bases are TGTGCCAGCAGACCACTAGCGGGCTACTCCTACAATGAGCAGTTCTTC. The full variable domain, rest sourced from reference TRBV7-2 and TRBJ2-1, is GAGVSQSPSNKVTEKGKDVELRCDPISGHTALYWYRQSLGQGLEFLIYFQGNSAPDKSGLPSDRFSAERTGGSVSTLTIQRTQQEDSAVYLCASRPLAGYSYNEQFFGPGTRLTVL.

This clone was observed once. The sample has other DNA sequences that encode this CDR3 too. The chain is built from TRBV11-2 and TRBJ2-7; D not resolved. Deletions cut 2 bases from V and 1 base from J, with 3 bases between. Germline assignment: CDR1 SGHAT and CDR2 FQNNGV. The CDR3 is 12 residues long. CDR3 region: CASSLPSYEQYF. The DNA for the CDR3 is TGTGCCAGCAGCTTACCGTCCTACGAGCAGTACTTC. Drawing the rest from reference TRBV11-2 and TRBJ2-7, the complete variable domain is EAGVAQSPRYKIIEKRQSVAFWCNPISGHATLYWYQQILGQGPKLLIQFQNNGVVDDSQLPKDRFSAERLKGVDSTLKIQPAKLEDSAVYLCASSLPSYEQYFGPGTRLTVT.

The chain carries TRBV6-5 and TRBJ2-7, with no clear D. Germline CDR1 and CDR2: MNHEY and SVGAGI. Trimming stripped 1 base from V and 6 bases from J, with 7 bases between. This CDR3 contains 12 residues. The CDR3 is CASSYFSGEQYF. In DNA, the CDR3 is TGTGCCAGCAGTTACTTCTCGGGCGAGCAGTACTTC.

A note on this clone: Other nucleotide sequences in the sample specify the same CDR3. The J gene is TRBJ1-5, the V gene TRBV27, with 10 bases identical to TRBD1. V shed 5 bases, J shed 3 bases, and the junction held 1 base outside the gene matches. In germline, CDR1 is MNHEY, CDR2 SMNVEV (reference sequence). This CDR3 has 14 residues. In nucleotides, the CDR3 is TGTGCCAGCAGTGGGACAGGGGACAATCAGCCCCAGCATTTT. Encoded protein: CASSGTGDNQPQHF.

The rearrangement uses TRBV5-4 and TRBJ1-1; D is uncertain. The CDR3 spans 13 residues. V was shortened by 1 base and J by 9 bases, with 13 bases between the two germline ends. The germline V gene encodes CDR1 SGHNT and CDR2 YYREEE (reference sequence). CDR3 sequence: CASSLMGGTKAFF. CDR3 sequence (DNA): TGTGCCAGCAGCTTGATGGGAGGTACGAAAGCTTTCTTT.

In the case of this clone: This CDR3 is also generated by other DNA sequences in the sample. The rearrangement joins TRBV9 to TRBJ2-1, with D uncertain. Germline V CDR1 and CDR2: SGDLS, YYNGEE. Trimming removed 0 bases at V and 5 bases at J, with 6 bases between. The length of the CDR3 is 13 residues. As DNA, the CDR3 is TGTGCCAGCAGCGTAGGGGCAAACAATGAGCAGTTCTTC. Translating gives CASSVGANNEQFF.